These T cell receptor beta chains were read from a single sample in a study of OX40 agonist ivuxolimab in advanced cancers. Sequenced by immunoSEQ multiplex PCR; TCRdb stores in-frame clones only, minus some. The table records around 67,000 clones, nearly 90% of them present only once. The source material was CD4+ or CD8+ T cells sorted from blood, sampled in a trial of the OX40 agonist ivuxolimab. These receptor sequences come from an adult with an advanced solid tumor such as melanoma, head and neck, liver or kidney cancer. Both conserved end residues are part of each CDR3. The D gene is left open where the match is weak. Size is omitted from some rows. Given values are once, few, many or a class for expanded clones.

>.|TRBJ2-5|TRBV7-7|.
CASSLVGGQPQETQYF
TGTGCTAGCAGCTTAGTGGGGGGACAGCCCCAAGAGACCCAGTACTTC
>.|TRBJ1-3|TRBV5-4|.
CASSFGTQSGNTIYF
TGTGCCAGCAGCTTCGGGACACAATCTGGAAACACCATATATTTT
>.|TRBJ2-3|TRBV27|TRBD1
CASSPDRGPPDTQYF
TGTGCCAGCAGCCCTGACAGGGGGCCCCCAGATACGCAGTATTTT
>.|TRBJ1-1|TRBV18|TRBD1
CASSPRPDRANTEAFF
TGTGCCAGCTCACCAAGGCCGGACAGGGCGAACACTGAAGCTTTCTTT
>once|TRBJ2-2|TRBV18|TRBD1
CASSPWTGGHGELFF
TGTGCCAGCTCGCCGTGGACAGGGGGCCACGGGGAGCTGTTTTTT
>.|TRBJ2-7|TRBV7-2|.
CASRAGLSPSYEQYF
TGTGCCAGCAGGGCGGGACTGAGCCCCTCCTACGAGCAGTACTTC
>.|TRBJ2-5|TRBV2|.
CASSRESQETQYF
TGTGCCAGCTCGAGGGAGTCACAAGAGACCCAGTACTTC
>.|TRBJ2-7|TRBV4-1|TRBD1
CASSPPTGTGMGEQYF
TGCGCCAGCAGCCCCCCCACCGGGACAGGGATGGGCGAGCAGTACTTC
>.|TRBJ2-7|TRBV7-2|.
CASSPGTVSYEQYF
TGTGCCAGCAGCCCCGGGACGGTATCCTACGAGCAGTACTTC
>.|TRBJ1-3|TRBV7-8|.
CASSLVGSLLSGNTIYF
TGTGCCAGCAGCTTAGTCGGAAGCCTCCTCTCTGGAAACACCATATATTTT
>.|TRBJ1-6|TRBV7-8|.
CASSPAAGPYNSPLHF
TGTGCCAGCAGCCCAGCGGCGGGCCCCTATAATTCACCCCTCCACTTT
>.|TRBJ2-2|TRBV5-1|.
CASSRSGGGTGELFF
TGCGCCAGCAGTAGGTCCGGGGGAGGCACCGGGGAGCTGTTTTTT
>.|TRBJ2-7|TRBV10-2|.
CASIGAADPEQYF
TGCGCCAGCATCGGGGCAGCCGACCCCGAGCAGTACTTC
>.|TRBJ2-2|TRBV21-1|.
CASSNGNSLTNTGELFF
TGTGCCAGCAGCAACGGCAATAGCCTCACGAACACCGGGGAGCTGTTTTTT
>.|TRBJ1-5|TRBV28|TRBD1
CASRESRDSHSNQPQHF
TGTGCCAGCAGGGAATCCCGGGACAGTCATAGCAATCAGCCCCAGCATTTT
>.|TRBJ2-1|TRBV19|TRBD2
CASSRGGSVGNEQFF
TGTGCCAGTAGTAGAGGCGGGAGCGTCGGGAATGAGCAGTTCTTC
>.|TRBJ2-1|TRBV30|.
CAWSVPGLGRGEQFF
TGTGCCTGGAGTGTACCTGGTCTTGGCAGGGGTGAGCAGTTCTTC
>.|TRBJ2-2|TRBV5-4|TRBD1
CASSGDRRGTGELFF
TGTGCCAGCAGCGGGGACAGGCGAGGCACCGGGGAGCTGTTTTTT
>once|TRBJ2-2|TRBV7-2|.
CASSTRGQSANTGELFF
TGTGCCAGCAGCACCCGTGGACAGAGCGCGAACACCGGGGAGCTGTTTTTT
>.|TRBJ2-1|TRBV5-5|TRBD1
CASSHTRDSATYNEQFF
TGTGCCAGCAGCCACACCCGGGACAGCGCTACCTACAATGAGCAGTTCTTC
>medium-sized|TRBJ1-6|TRBV7-2|TRBD1
CASSSGQSTVPLHF
TGTGCCAGCAGCTCGGGACAGTCTACTGTCCCCCTCCACTTT
>.|TRBJ1-6|TRBV19|.
CASSEAGLNNSPLHF
TGTGCCAGTAGCGAAGCAGGGCTGAATAATTCACCCCTCCACTTT
>.|TRBJ2-3|TRBV2|.
CASSTERDTDTQYF
TGTGCCAGCAGTACGGAACGGGATACAGATACGCAGTATTTT
>once|TRBJ2-3|TRBV5-1|TRBD2
CASSLLAGDEDTQYF
TGCGCCAGCAGCTTACTAGCGGGAGACGAAGATACGCAGTATTTT
>.|TRBJ2-3|TRBV5-1|.
CASSPYLVEDTQYF
TGCGCCAGCAGCCCGTATCTAGTCGAAGATACGCAGTATTTT
>once|TRBJ2-7|TRBV11-2|.
CASSLASRGYEQYF
TGTGCCAGCAGCTTAGCCTCGCGAGGCTACGAGCAGTACTTC
>few|TRBJ2-7|TRBV4-3|.
CASSQRTPGEQYF
TGCGCCAGCAGCCAGAGGACGCCCGGCGAGCAGTACTTC
>.|TRBJ2-2|TRBV6-5|.
CASSYGSRSTGELFF
TGTGCCAGCAGTTACGGCAGTCGGAGTACCGGGGAGCTGTTTTTT
>once|TRBJ2-6|TRBV4-2|TRBD2
CASSQVTSGGFPSGANVLTF
TGTGCCAGCAGCCAAGTGACTAGCGGGGGATTCCCCTCTGGGGCCAACGTCCTGACTTTC